The present TCR beta chain was sequenced within a study of response to subunit inactivated influenza vaccine. Whole-study results and caveats: Only a handful of new T cells, the authors suggested, are recruited with each seasonal influenza vaccination.

Many counts were recorded for this clonotype. Its antigen is not identified. CDR1 SGHDN and CDR2 FVKESK come from the germline V gene. There are 12 residues in the CDR3. The trim removed 5 bases at V and 12 bases at J, leaving 7 bases unmatched. MiXCR, applied by TCRdb to the RT-PCR reads, yields one record per CDR3 protein. This sample carries 150,000 to 200,000 distinct CDR3 sequences, 9.2% of them seen once, and the ten largest clones take roughly 11%. This sequence originates from a man in his forties or fifties who received an inactivated influenza vaccine. V and J are TRBV14 and TRBJ2-1; 7 nucleotides agree with TRBD1. The specimen was non-naive T cells sorted from PBMCs, collected on the day of vaccination. In DNA form, the CDR3 reads TGTGCCAGCAGCATCCGGACAGGTGGGCAGTTCTTC. This codes for CASSIRTGGQFF.